One and the same sample provided the 29 T cell receptor beta chains below, sequenced in a study of T cells in tumors after PD-1 blockade. The repertoire was sequenced with immunoSEQ multiplex PCR; TCRdb's copy has only in-frame clones and lacks some. Of roughly 49,000 clones in the sample, over 70% were seen once. The sequenced sample was PBMCs, obtained before anti-PD-1 treatment. The receptors here all came from a human donor with basal cell carcinoma.

The V call is TRBV4-1, the J call TRBJ2-7; TRBD1 agrees at 8 bases. Germline V gene lookup returns CDR1 MGHRA and CDR2 YSYEKL. The CDR3 has 13 residues. The J segment lost 2 bases and the V segment lost 3 bases, leaving 0 bases of the junction unmatched. The CDR3 nucleotides are TGCGCCAGCAGCCAGGACAGGGCCTACGAGCAGTACTTC. The encoded protein is CASSQDRAYEQYF.

The rearrangement joins TRBV9 to TRBJ1-1; the D is unclear. CDR3 length equals 16 residues. Trimming took 0 bases from V and 1 from J, leaving 13 bases between them. CDR1 is SGDLS, CDR2 YYNGEE, per germline. The CDR3 coding sequence is TGTGCCAGCAGCGTAGCGGTGGGCAGGTCGAACACTGAAGCTTTCTTT. Its translation is CASSVAVGRSNTEAFF.

CDR3 loop: CASSVGIQGARNTEAFF. Written as DNA, the CDR3 is TGTGCCAGCAGCGTAGGAATTCAGGGGGCGAGGAACACTGAAGCTTTCTTT. The chain joins TRBV9 to TRBJ1-1; TRBD1 aligns across 8 bases. CDR1 is SGDLS and CDR2 is YYNGEE in the germline V gene. With 0 bases clipped from V and 1 base from J, the junction kept 8 bases outside the gene matches. The CDR3 has 17 residues.

The table lists this clone with a count of one. This chain connects TRBV7-8 to TRBJ2-1; 7 nucleotides align to TRBD1. This CDR3 spans 16 amino acids. After removal of 0 bases from V and 2 bases from J, the junction contained 4 bases not matched to a gene. Germline V lookup: CDR1 SGHVS, CDR2 FQNEAQ. The CDR3 here is CASSLAGQTAYNEQFF. CDR3 in DNA: TGTGCCAGCAGCTTAGCGGGACAGACGGCCTACAATGAGCAGTTCTTC.

V usage is TRBV19 and J usage is TRBJ1-4; TRBD1 might be the D (6 bases). CDR3 size: 14 residues. V lost 7 bases and J lost 7, with 16 bases in between. Looked up from germline, CDR1 is LNHDA and CDR2 is SQIVND (reference sequence). This CDR3 is CASNRWGQSEKLFF. In nucleotides, the CDR3 is TGTGCCAGTAATCGCTGGGGGCAGAGTGAAAAACTGTTTTTT.

There are a few counts of this clone. The genes are TRBV7-2 and TRBJ1-6; 7 nucleotides line up with TRBD1. J was trimmed by 10 bases and V by 4 bases; bases with no gene match: 7. The CDR3 has 14 residues. Germline V lookup: CDR1 SGHTA, CDR2 FQGNSA. The CDR3 sequence: CASSSPQGISPLHF. DNA for the CDR3: TGTGCCAGCAGCTCACCACAGGGGATATCACCCCTCCACTTT.

This clone was recorded a few times. This chain uses TRBV6-1 with TRBJ2-3; D might be TRBD2 (6 bases). CDR1 is MNHNS, CDR2 SASEGT, per germline. V lost 2 bases to trimming and J lost 1 base, with 10 bases between them. The CDR3 extends over 15 amino acids. The CDR3 region is CASSEMGGGTDTQYF. The CDR3 DNA sequence: TGTGCCAGCAGTGAAATGGGGGGTGGCACAGATACGCAGTATTTT.

The chain links TRBV6-5 to TRBJ2-7; no clear D. Germline V gene sequence: CDR1 MNHEY, CDR2 SVGAGI. Trimming cost V 7 bases and J 4 bases, with 11 bases left between them. This CDR3 spans 12 amino acids. CDR3 region: CASTPALYEQYF. The CDR3 DNA reads TGTGCCAGCACCCCTGCGTTATACGAGCAGTACTTC.

The chain couples TRBV7-2 to TRBJ2-5; 11 bases fit TRBD2. CDR1 and CDR2 (germline): SGHTA, FQGNSA. The CDR3 is made up of 15 amino acids. The V segment lost 5 bases and the J segment 4 bases; nucleotides outside the gene matches: 6. The CDR3 spells CASSHVTSGTETQYF. In nucleotides, the CDR3 is TGTGCCAGCAGCCATGTGACTAGCGGGACAGAGACCCAGTACTTC.

The rearrangement links TRBV14 to TRBJ1-6; no firm D call. This CDR3 has 15 amino acids. The germline gives CDR1 SGHDN, CDR2 FVKESK. Trimming removed 1 base at V and 1 base at J, with 5 bases between. The CDR3 sequence: CASSQVGSYNSPLHF. CDR3 in DNA: TGTGCCAGCAGCCAAGTGGGTTCCTATAATTCACCCCTCCACTTT.

The V gene is TRBV5-1, the J gene TRBJ2-3, with 11 bases fitting TRBD2. V lost 0 bases and J lost 4; bases outside the gene matches: 1. CDR3 length equals 15 residues. Germline CDR1 and CDR2: SGHRS and YFSETQ. CDR3 in amino acids: CASSLAGLAADTQYF. The DNA of the CDR3 is TGCGCCAGCAGCTTGGCGGGACTAGCGGCAGATACGCAGTATTTT.

In its sample, this clone was seen a few times. This chain joins TRBV5-1 and TRBJ1-5; maybe TRBD1 (5 bases). Germline-derived CDR1 and CDR2 are SGHRS and YFSETQ. Trimming removed 0 bases at V and 3 bases at J, with 10 bases between. CDR3 length: 15 amino acids. CDR3 coding DNA: TGCGCCAGCAGCTTGGATGGACACATCAATCAGCCCCAGCATTTT. It specifies CASSLDGHINQPQHF.

This clone has just one count. The gene calls are TRBV27 and TRBJ1-5, with unresolved D. Looked up from germline, CDR1 is MNHEY and CDR2 is SMNVEV (reference sequence). This CDR3 spans 12 amino acids. Trimming shortened V by 9 bases and J by 11 bases, and 17 bases separated the two germline ends. This chain's CDR3 is CARMAGESTQHF. The CDR3 nucleotides read TGTGCCAGGATGGCCGGGGAGTCAACCCAGCATTTT.

V and J are TRBV10-2 and TRBJ2-7; no clear D. The CDR3 runs to 14 residues. The germline CDR1 and CDR2 sequences are WSHSY and SAAADI. The V and J ends lost 2 bases and 5 bases respectively, with 13 bases between them. Here the CDR3 DNA reads TGCGCCAGCAGTGAGGTGGGCTCGGGCGACGAGCAGTACTTC. This sequence encodes CASSEVGSGDEQYF.

The rearrangement links TRBV3-1 (or the pseudogene TRBV3-2) to TRBJ1-1; no clear D gene. The length of the CDR3 is 14 residues. V was cut by 3 bases and J by 7 bases, with 15 bases left in between. CDR1 is LGHDT and CDR2 is YNNKEL in the germline V gene (reference sequence). CDR3 in DNA: TGTGCCAGCAGCCATACGAGGAGGCGGGTTGAAGCTTTCTTT. Translation: CASSHTRRRVEAFF.

The CDR3 DNA is TGCGCCAGCAGCTTGAAACAGGGTTCCTCGAATGAGCAGTTCTTC. This encodes CASSLKQGSSNEQFF. The chain has TRBV5-1 and TRBJ2-1, with D possibly being TRBD1 (6 bases). Trimming took 1 base from V and 7 from J, leaving 15 bases between them. Germline V gene sequence: CDR1 SGHRS, CDR2 YFSETQ. The CDR3 length is 15 residues.

This sequence joins TRBV7-9 and TRBJ1-5; 7 bases agree with TRBD1. The germline gives CDR1 SEHNR, CDR2 FQNEAQ (reference sequence). V dropped 1 base and J dropped 3; count of bases not matched to a gene: 9. This CDR3 has 17 residues. The CDR3 loop reads CASSLEGRGWLNQPQHF. CDR3 coding DNA: TGTGCCAGCAGCTTAGAGGGCAGGGGGTGGCTCAATCAGCCCCAGCATTTT.

This clone was detected only once. The rearrangement uses TRBV6-5 and TRBJ2-5; no clear D gene. The germline V gene encodes CDR1 MNHEY and CDR2 SVGAGI. V shed 0 bases and J shed 8 bases, with 4 bases lying between them. The CDR3 has 11 residues. CDR3 protein: CASSYSLTQYF. CDR3 sequence (DNA): TGTGCCAGCAGTTACTCGCTTACCCAGTACTTC.

The chain links TRBV25-1 to TRBJ1-2; D unclear. This CDR3 region has 15 residues. Deletions cut 2 bases from V and 0 bases from J, with 10 bases between. CDR1 and CDR2 from the germline V gene are MGHDK and SYGVNS. The CDR3 spells CASSEAGSPNYGYTF. The CDR3 DNA is TGTGCCAGCAGTGAAGCGGGCAGCCCTAACTATGGCTACACCTTC.

V and J are TRBV4-1 and TRBJ1-2, with D possibly TRBD1 on 6 matching bases. This CDR3 contains 15 residues. V was cut by 1 base and J by 4 bases, with 13 bases left in between. Per the germline V gene, CDR1 is MGHRA and CDR2 is YSYEKL. CDR3 loop: CASSQVGQRIYGYTF. As DNA, the CDR3 is TGCGCCAGCAGCCAAGTAGGACAGAGGATCTATGGCTACACCTTC.

This rearrangement joins TRBV27 to TRBJ2-1; D remains unclear. Trimming stripped 2 bases from V and 1 base from J, with 9 bases between. This CDR3 comprises 15 residues. The germline V gene encodes CDR1 MNHEY and CDR2 SMNVEV (reference sequence). DNA for the CDR3: TGTGCCAGCAGTTTAGGCCTAGGTTCCTACAATGAGCAGTTCTTC. Protein product: CASSLGLGSYNEQFF.

V usage is TRBV6-6 and J usage is TRBJ1-1; D is uncertain. The CDR3 is 14 residues long. V lost 2 bases to trimming and J lost 1 base, with 8 bases between them. Germline V lookup: CDR1 MNHNY, CDR2 SVGAGI (reference sequence). CDR3 amino acids: CASSYLAENTEAFF. CDR3 DNA sequence: TGTGCCAGCAGTTACCTTGCGGAGAACACTGAAGCTTTCTTT.

This chain connects TRBV18 to TRBJ2-1; D is possibly TRBD1 (6 bases). The V end was cut by 6 bases, the J end by 8 bases, with 14 bases between. The CDR3 has 13 amino acids. Germline V lookup: CDR1 KGHSH, CDR2 LQKENI. CDR3 residues: CASSRTVGDEQFF. CDR3 bases: TGTGCCAGCTCGCGGACAGTTGGGGATGAGCAGTTCTTC. Full variable domain (rest looked up from reference TRBV18 and TRBJ2-1): NAGVMQNPRHLVRRRGQEARLRCSPMKGHSHVYWYRQLPEEGLKFMVYLQKENIIDESGMPKERFSAEFPKEGPSILRIQQVVRGDSAAYFCASSRTVGDEQFFGPGTRLTVL.

The V and J genes are TRBV5-1 and TRBJ2-3, with D possibly called TRBD1 or TRBD2 (5 bases each). Germline lookup yields CDR1 SGHRS and CDR2 YFSETQ. This CDR3 spans 14 amino acids. V shed 1 base and J shed 11 bases, with 17 bases lying between them. Here the CDR3 reads CASSLNRWSGRQYF. CDR3 DNA sequence: TGCGCCAGCAGCTTGAACAGGTGGAGCGGAAGGCAGTATTTT. The full variable domain, rest sourced from reference TRBV5-1 and TRBJ2-3, is KAGVTQTPRYLIKTRGQQVTLSCSPISGHRSVSWYQQTPGQGLQFLFEYFSETQRNKGNFPGRFSGRQFSNSRSEMNVSTLELGDSALYLCASSLNRWSGRQYFGPGTRLTVL.

The chain uses TRBV7-8 and TRBJ1-1; 10 nucleotides match TRBD1. Germline trimming cut 5 bases from V and 11 bases from J; bases unmatched to any gene: 5. The germline V gene has CDR1 SGHVS and CDR2 FQNEAQ. CDR3 size: 12 residues. The CDR3 here is CASSRDRGQAFF. For the CDR3, the DNA is TGTGCCAGCAGCCGAGACAGGGGGCAGGCTTTCTTT. Filled out from reference TRBV7-8 and TRBJ1-1, the complete variable domain reads GAGVSQSPRYKVAKRGQDVALRCDPISGHVSLFWYQQALGQGPEFLTYFQNEAQLDKSGLPSDRFFAERPEGSVSTLKIQRTQQEDSAVYLCASSRDRGQAFFGQGTRLTVV.

The rearrangement joins TRBV5-4 to TRBJ2-7, with D uncertain. Trimming removed 2 bases from V and 6 bases from J, with 9 bases in between. The CDR3 consists of 12 residues. Germline V gives CDR1 SGHNT, CDR2 YYREEE (reference sequence). For the CDR3, the DNA is TGTGCCAGCAGCTTCGATGTCAGCGAGCAGTACTTC. Protein product: CASSFDVSEQYF.

This chain connects TRBV18 to TRBJ2-1; 8 nucleotides line up with TRBD1. J gave up 12 bases and V 3 bases, and 1 base lay outside the gene matches. Germline V gene lookup returns CDR1 KGHSH and CDR2 LQKENI. The CDR3 is made up of 11 amino acids. The CDR3 region is CASSPDRGQFF. The CDR3 DNA follows: TGTGCCAGCTCACCCGACAGGGGGCAGTTCTTC.

The V gene is TRBV5-1, the J gene TRBJ1-5, with 8 nucleotides matching TRBD1. The CDR3 covers 15 residues. The V segment lost 4 bases and the J segment 5 bases; nucleotides outside the gene matches: 8. From germline, CDR1 is SGHRS and CDR2 YFSETQ. CDR3: CASSHSGQGDQPQHF. In nucleotides, the CDR3 is TGCGCCAGCAGCCACTCCGGACAGGGCGATCAGCCCCAGCATTTT.

V usage is TRBV30 and J usage is TRBJ2-7; TRBD1 or TRBD2 may be the D gene (5 bases each). The germline gives CDR1 GTSNPN, CDR2 SVGIG (reference sequence). V lost 0 bases and J lost 2, with 11 bases in between. The CDR3 length is 14 residues. The CDR3 region is CAWSVPGTPYEQYF. DNA of the CDR3: TGTGCCTGGAGTGTACCAGGGACCCCCTACGAGCAGTACTTC. The full variable domain, rest sourced from reference TRBV30 and TRBJ2-7, is SQTIHQWPATLVQPVGSPLSLECTVEGTSNPNLYWYRQAAGRGLQLLFYSVGIGQISSEVPQNLSASRPQDRQFILSSKKLLLSDSGFYLCAWSVPGTPYEQYFGPGTRLTVT.